A single T cell receptor (beta chain) is shown here with its context. This receptor's antigen is unknown. Base-call qualities are not available, and no considerably larger clone is one nucleotide away. The entry originates in a study of blood T cell repertoires in COVID-19 (dated by TCRdb to 2018 to 2020). About the study as a whole: Collaborator samples came from the United States, Italy and Spain and covered acute and convalescent phases of COVID-19. Samples were obtained from the ongoing ImmuneRACE study (first 160 participants) and from about 1,300 subjects provided by 6 global collaborators. The repertoires were released in a freely available public database intended as a resource for research on the immune response to SARS-CoV-2. Sample metadata almost always included a de-identified subject ID, COVID-19 status, age in years and sex. The prospective study material was composed of cDNA or gDNA derived from T cells, B-cell-depleted T cells, or PBMCs. The dataset comprised deeply sampled blood TCRbeta repertoires from subjects exposed to, actively infected with, or recovered from COVID-19. HLA class I and class II types, where available, came from metadata supplied by the sample provider rather than from assay-based typing. What the work shows at the level of the full study, not this receptor alone: How much clinical and demographic metadata was included differed by source and by participant, and the metadata was provided uncurated.

Enrolling through a virtual design, the prospective study's participants ranged in age from roughly 18 to 90 years and lived across 24 United States geographic areas. Cohort assignment in the prospective study relied on participant-reported clinical history from a screening survey and a study questionnaire. For ImmuneRACE Cohort 3, a participant was defined as recovered based on two consecutive negative NP/OP PCR tests, clearance by a healthcare professional, or resolution of symptoms. In the prospective study, whole blood, serum and a nasopharyngeal or oropharyngeal swab were collected from each participant by mobile phlebotomists. Prospective study participants could optionally give additional blood draws and questionnaires over a roughly two-month period. Before DNA extraction, prospective study blood samples were shipped either frozen or at room temperature. TCRbeta CDR3 regions were amplified from genomic DNA by means of the immunoSEQ Assay, a bias-controlled multiplex PCR. The original pipeline was this. Nucleated cell counts per sample were estimated from amplification of reference gene primers within the assay. To quantify the absolute abundance of each unique TCRbeta CDR3 rearrangement, sequence reads were collapsed and filtered. For each sample, productive Simpson clonality was calculated as the square root of Simpson's diversity index across productive rearrangements. The immuneACCESS repertoire file appears here via TCRdb, limited to in-frame rearrangements. These files lack a portion of the clones; in checked studies, under half of the deficit traces to unresolved V genes, and the cause of the others is not known. The D gene and trimming were derived from the DNA, and the V and J assignments and clone size from that table. The table for this sample lists around 310,000 clones; nearly 90% of them were counted only once. The ten largest clones represent roughly a tenth of the sample.

The TCR sequence derives from a woman in her 30s who had recovered from COVID-19. Sequencing was done on a sample of PBMCs or T cells enriched from blood (not recorded which).

The nucleotides are TGTGCCAGCAGCAGACGGACAGGGCAGGCTGGGGCCAACGTCCTGACTTTC. It specifies CASSRRTGQAGANVLTF. This chain is built from TRBV9 and TRBJ2-6; 8 bases in between match TRBD1. Trimmed from V: 4 bases; trimmed from J: 2 bases; junction bases lacking a gene match: 8. The CDR3 runs 17 amino acids, cysteine and phenylalanine included. Kept here is only the CDR3 DNA, which spans 51 bases and is read in frame from base 1. Taken from the germline V gene, the CDR1 and CDR2 loops are SGDLS and YYNGEE. The reference TRBV9 and TRBJ2-6 proteins fill in what lies around the CDR3, so the full variable domain reads DSGVTQTPKHLITATGQRVTLRCSPRSGDLSVYWYQQSLDQGLQFLIQYYNGEERAKGNILERFSAQQFPDLHSELNLSSLELGDSALYFCASSRRTGQAGANVLTFGAGSRLTVL.